The rows below give T cell receptor beta chains drawn from one sample of a study of T-cell memory formation after mild COVID-19. MiXCR, run by TCRdb on the 5' RACE reads, gives a single entry per CDR3 protein. Of hundreds of thousands of distinct CDR3 sequences listed, about 20% are singletons. The sample comprised PBMCs or a T cell subset sorted from them (not recorded which). The receptor set was obtained from an adult woman who had mild COVID-19 (a few samples of this study predate the infection). Cell type and time point are not known. CDR3s include the opening cysteine and the closing phenylalanine or tryptophan. The D gene is left open where the match is weak. Some rows have no size entry. The others give once, few or many, or a class for an expanded clone.

abundance	v_gene	d_gene	j_gene	CDR3aa	CDR3nt
NA	TRBV5-1	TRBD1	TRBJ2-6	CASSPQTGGSGANVLTF	TGCGCCAGCAGCCCCCAGACAGGGGGCTCTGGGGCCAACGTCCTGACTTTC
NA	TRBV11-1	NA	TRBJ2-7	CASSSLRGWNYEQYF	TGTGCCAGCAGCTCATTGCGGGGCTGGAACTACGAGCAGTACTTC
few	TRBV2	TRBD1	TRBJ1-2	CASTLGQGALGGYTF	TGTGCCAGCACCCTAGGACAGGGGGCCTTAGGTGGCTACACCTTC
NA	TRBV3-1	NA	TRBJ2-3	CASSFRQPTDTQYF	TGTGCCAGCAGCTTCCGACAGCCCACAGATACGCAGTATTTT
NA	TRBV5-1	TRBD1	TRBJ1-1	CASSLVGQALNTEAFF	TGCGCCAGCAGCTTGGTCGGACAGGCGCTGAACACTGAAGCTTTCTTT
few	TRBV12-3/TRBV12-4	TRBD1	TRBJ1-2	CASSGQGAPNYGYTF	TGTGCCAGCAGCGGACAGGGGGCGCCTAACTATGGCTACACCTTC
NA	TRBV6-5	TRBD1	TRBJ1-2	CASSSRDGTENYGYTF	TGTGCCAGCAGTTCGAGGGACGGGACAGAAAACTATGGCTACACCTTC
NA	TRBV7-9	NA	TRBJ2-3	CASSIYEGILSTDTQYF	TGTGCCAGCAGCATTTACGAGGGGATCCTAAGCACAGATACGCAGTATTTT
NA	TRBV11-2	TRBD2	TRBJ2-1	CASSPGSGSDHEQFF	TGTGCCAGCAGCCCAGGAAGCGGGAGCGACCATGAGCAGTTCTTC
once	TRBV7-9	NA	TRBJ2-1	CASSLFGGTSYNEQFF	TGTGCCAGCAGCTTATTTGGCGGGACATCCTACAATGAGCAGTTCTTC
few	TRBV7-6	NA	TRBJ2-5	CASSLDQDEETQYF	TGTGCCAGCAGCTTAGACCAGGATGAAGAGACCCAGTACTTC
NA	TRBV12-3/TRBV12-4	NA	TRBJ1-1	CASSLFRTEAFF	TGTGCCAGCAGTTTATTTCGGACTGAAGCTTTCTTT
few	TRBV5-1	TRBD2	TRBJ2-1	CASGRAGGTYNEQFF	TGCGCCAGCGGGCGAGCGGGGGGGACCTACAATGAGCAGTTCTTC
few	TRBV6-5	NA	TRBJ1-4	CASSYSTAGKLFF	TGTGCCAGCAGTTACTCAACTGCCGGAAAACTGTTTTTT
many	TRBV18	NA	TRBJ2-7	CASSVSRPRETYEQYF	TGTGCCAGCTCCGTCTCTCGCCCCCGCGAGACCTACGAGCAGTACTTC
NA	TRBV25-1	TRBD2	TRBJ2-7	CASLPRGVPYEQYF	TGTGCCAGCCTTCCCCGGGGGGTTCCCTACGAGCAGTACTTC
NA	TRBV24-1	NA	TRBJ1-1	CATSDLVGWAEAFF	TGTGCCACCAGTGATTTAGTGGGCTGGGCTGAAGCTTTCTTT
few	TRBV20-1	TRBD2	TRBJ2-1	CSASWGGISYNEQFF	TGCAGTGCTAGTTGGGGGGGGATATCCTACAATGAGCAGTTCTTC
few	TRBV6-2/TRBV6-3	NA	TRBJ2-3	CASTRDFATTDTQYF	TGTGCCAGCACCCGGGATTTCGCCACCACAGATACGCAGTATTTT
many	TRBV12-3/TRBV12-4	NA	TRBJ1-4	CASSLAGRNEKLFF	TGTGCCAGCAGTTTAGCAGGGAGGAATGAAAAACTGTTTTTT
NA	TRBV7-9	NA	TRBJ2-3	CAGTRASDTQYF	TGTGCCGGTACTAGGGCTTCAGATACGCAGTATTTT
few	TRBV29-1	NA	TRBJ1-1	CSVSERVAVDTEAFF	TGCAGCGTTTCAGAAAGGGTGGCGGTAGACACTGAAGCTTTCTTT
NA	TRBV4-1	TRBD1	TRBJ1-2	CASSQVQGASNYGYTF	TGCGCCAGCAGCCAAGTACAGGGGGCCTCTAACTATGGCTACACCTTC
NA	TRBV5-1	NA	TRBJ2-3	CASSLRMQDTQYF	TGCGCCAGCAGCTTGCGGATGCAAGATACGCAGTATTTT
NA	TRBV6-6	NA	TRBJ1-2	CASSYSTGGAYGYTF	TGTGCCAGCAGTTACTCGACAGGAGGGGCATATGGCTACACCTTC
many	TRBV5-1	NA	TRBJ2-1	CASSGGRVYNEQFF	TGCGCCAGCAGTGGGGGAAGGGTCTACAATGAGCAGTTCTTC
NA	TRBV7-2	TRBD1	TRBJ1-5	CASSLATGLFQPQHF	TGTGCCAGCAGCTTAGCGACAGGGCTGTTTCAGCCCCAGCATTTT
many	TRBV7-2	TRBD2	TRBJ2-3	CASSLGRGGWSTQYF	TGTGCCAGCAGCTTAGGGCGGGGGGGCTGGAGTACGCAGTATTTT
few	TRBV29-1	NA	TRBJ1-1	CSVFEGRLRTEAFF	TGCAGCGTTTTCGAGGGGAGATTGAGAACTGAAGCTTTCTTT
NA	TRBV9	NA	TRBJ2-3	CASSARTEEDTQYF	TGTGCCAGCAGCGCAAGGACAGAGGAGGATACGCAGTATTTT
NA	TRBV3-1	NA	TRBJ2-5	CASSQGREKETQYF	TGTGCCAGCAGCCAAGGGCGAGAGAAAGAGACCCAGTACTTC
few	TRBV7-8	NA	TRBJ2-1	CASSLVRSGAYNEQFF	TGTGCCAGCAGCTTAGTTCGGTCAGGGGCCTACAATGAGCAGTTCTTC
few	TRBV5-6	NA	TRBJ2-7	CASSLGRLYEQYF	TGTGCCAGCAGCTTGGGCAGGCTCTACGAGCAGTACTTC
NA	TRBV9	NA	TRBJ2-2	CASSVAQGTTGELFF	TGTGCCAGCAGCGTAGCACAGGGTACCACCGGGGAGCTGTTTTTT
NA	TRBV16	NA	TRBJ2-1	CASSRAGLINEQFF	TGTGCCAGCAGCCGAGCTGGACTAATCAATGAGCAGTTCTTC
NA	TRBV9	TRBD2	TRBJ2-5	CASSAAAGEGETQYF	TGTGCCAGCAGCGCCGCGGCGGGGGAGGGGGAGACCCAGTACTTC